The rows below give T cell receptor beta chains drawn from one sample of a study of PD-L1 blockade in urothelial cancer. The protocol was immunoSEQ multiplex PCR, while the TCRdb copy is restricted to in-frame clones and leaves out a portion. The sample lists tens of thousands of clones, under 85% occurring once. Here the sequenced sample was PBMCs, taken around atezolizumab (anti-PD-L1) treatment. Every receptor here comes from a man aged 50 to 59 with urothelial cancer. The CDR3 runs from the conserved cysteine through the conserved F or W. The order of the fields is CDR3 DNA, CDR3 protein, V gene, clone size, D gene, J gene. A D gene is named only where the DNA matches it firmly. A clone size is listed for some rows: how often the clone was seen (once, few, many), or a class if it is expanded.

TGTGCCAGCAGCCTTACGGGGGGCAATCAGCCCCAGCATTTT CASSLTGGNQPQHF TRBV28 once . TRBJ1-5
TGCAGTGCCTGGAGGGAAAAACTGTTTTTT CSAWREKLFF TRBV20-1 few . TRBJ1-4
TGTGCCAGCAGTTTATCCCGGACAGGCAGCCAGCCCCAGCATTTT CASSLSRTGSQPQHF TRBV27 . TRBD1 TRBJ1-5
TGTGCCAGCTCACCAGAGGGCATGAGCACTGAAGCTTTCTTT CASSPEGMSTEAFF TRBV18 . . TRBJ1-1
TGTGCCAGCAGCTTAGAAGGACTGGAGACCTACGAGCAGTACTTC CASSLEGLETYEQYF TRBV7-2 . . TRBJ2-7
TGTGCCAGCAGCTTATTTGTGAGGAGCGGACTAGCCAAAAACATTCAGTACTTC CASSLFVRSGLAKNIQYF TRBV11-2 . . TRBJ2-4
TGTGCCAGCAGCGTAGATTCGGGAGGAAACACCATATATTTT CASSVDSGGNTIYF TRBV9 . . TRBJ1-3
TGCGCCAGCAGAGGACTAGCGGTAGGAGAGACCCAGTACTTC CASRGLAVGETQYF TRBV10-2 . TRBD2 TRBJ2-5
TGTGCCAGTCGGCGGGGGGGTTCCCAAGAGACCCAGTACTTC CASRRGGSQETQYF TRBV27 . TRBD2 TRBJ2-5
TGTGCCATCGCGGGCGGTTACACCGGGGAGCTGTTTTTT CAIAGGYTGELFF TRBV6-5 . . TRBJ2-2
TGTGCCAGCAGTTCCTTTAACTCTGGAAACACCATATATTTT CASSSFNSGNTIYF TRBV6-5 . . TRBJ1-3
TGTGCCAGCAGCCCGGGACAGGCGAGCAATCAGCCCCAGCATTTT CASSPGQASNQPQHF TRBV5-5 . TRBD1 TRBJ1-5
TGCGCCAGCAGTGAGCCGGGTCAGGGGAAAAATCAGCCCCAGCATTTT CASSEPGQGKNQPQHF TRBV10-2 . . TRBJ1-5
TGTGCCAGCAGCGGCACGTATGAGACCCAGTACTTC CASSGTYETQYF TRBV7-8 . . TRBJ2-5
TGTGCCAGCTCACCACAGCGGATGATACAGTCCTACGAGCAGTACTTC CASSPQRMIQSYEQYF TRBV18 . . TRBJ2-7
TGTGCCAGCAGGCTAGCGGGGGCCTACGAGCAGTACTTC CASRLAGAYEQYF TRBV6-1 . TRBD2 TRBJ2-7
TGTGCCAGCTCCCCTCTTGGGAGCGCCAATCAGCCCCAGCATTTT CASSPLGSANQPQHF TRBV6-1 once . TRBJ1-5
TGCGCCAGCAGCCAGGCCGGACTAGCGAACACCGGGGAGCTGTTTTTT CASSQAGLANTGELFF TRBV4-1 . TRBD2 TRBJ2-2
TGTGCCAGCAAACAGGCGAGACTAGCGGGATCCCCCTCCTACGAGCAGTACTTC CASKQARLAGSPSYEQYF TRBV27 few TRBD2 TRBJ2-7
TGTGCCAGCAGTGTAACCGGGACAGGGGTGTCCGGGGAGCTGTTTTTT CASSVTGTGVSGELFF TRBV6-1 . TRBD1 TRBJ2-2
TGTGCCATCAGTAGGACAGGCCTAAATCAGCCCCAGCATTTT CAISRTGLNQPQHF TRBV10-3 . TRBD1 TRBJ1-5
TGTGCCAGCACAGGGGGTAACTATGGCTACACCTTC CASTGGNYGYTF TRBV9 few TRBD1 TRBJ1-2
TGTGCCAGCTCACGGACGACAGGGGGAAGGGACGAGCAGTACTTC CASSRTTGGRDEQYF TRBV18 . TRBD1 TRBJ2-7
TGCGCCAGCAGCCAAGATGTTCGACCAGGGTCGAATGGCTACACCTTC CASSQDVRPGSNGYTF TRBV4-3 once . TRBJ1-2
TGCGCCAGCAGCTCTCCTGGGACAGCTAACTATGGCTACACCTTC CASSSPGTANYGYTF TRBV4-1 few TRBD1 TRBJ1-2
TGTGCCAGCAGGGGAGGGGGGCGTAATGAAAAACTGTTTTTT CASRGGGRNEKLFF TRBV7-9 . . TRBJ1-4
TGTGCCAGCAGCTTAGCGGGAGGCAATGAGCAGTTCTTC CASSLAGGNEQFF TRBV7-8 . . TRBJ2-1